A single sample gave rise to the 24 T cell receptor beta chains below, sequenced in a study of human T cells and chemical hapten exposure (dated by TCRdb to the early 2020s). Unfractionated whole blood was collected in Tempus Blood RNA tubes, and total RNA was extracted from that blood. Libraries were built with 5' RACE. Sequenced using an Illumina MiSeq. TCRdb handled the public reads itself, with Q25 trimming in fastp and clone calling in MiXCR, and kept productive beta chains. Merged by CDR3 protein, the rows form single entries marked with the most common genes and DNA. The sample table contains some 150,000 distinct CDR3 sequences; only one count was recorded for around 4.1% of them. More than 1.2% of the sample is held by the ten biggest clonotypes. These receptors originate from a female donor in good health.

V usage is TRBV5-5 and J usage is TRBJ2-7; the D gene is possibly TRBD1 (6 bases). The V gene's germline CDR1 is SGHKS and CDR2 YYEKEE (reference sequence). The CDR3 totals 13 residues. Between the trimmed V and J ends, which lost 5 bases and 6 bases, there was a span of 15 bases. The CDR3 reads CASRGAPVGEQYF. The CDR3 DNA reads TGTGCCAGCAGGGGGGCTCCGGTAGGCGAGCAGTACTTC.

To note about this clonotype: A much larger clone differs from this one at a single base, so this may be a read error. The J gene is TRBJ1-2, the V gene TRBV13; TRBD1 is a possible D gene (6 bases). The CDR3 is made up of 15 amino acids. CDR1 PRHDT and CDR2 FYEKMQ come from the germline V gene (reference sequence). Deletions cut 6 bases from V and 6 bases from J, with 20 bases between. CDR3 DNA: TGTGCCAGCAGTCGTGGGGGGCAGGGATTTGATGGCTACACCTTC. As protein: CASSRGGQGFDGYTF.

This clonotype was seen at least ten times. CDR3 DNA: TGTGCCAGCAGCTTACTGGTGCACACAGATACGCAGTATTTT. Its translation is CASSLLVHTDTQYF. The rearrangement links TRBV7-2 to TRBJ2-3; D is unclear. Trimming removed 2 bases at V and 2 bases at J, with 8 bases between. The CDR3 has 14 amino acids. Looked up from germline, CDR1 is SGHTA and CDR2 is FQGNSA.

This clonotype was seen repeatedly, ten times or more. The chain has TRBV3-1 and TRBJ2-3; either TRBD1 or TRBD2 may fit D (5 bases each). In germline, CDR1 is LGHDT, CDR2 YNNKEL (reference sequence). The CDR3 is 13 residues long. V was pared by 4 bases and J by 8 bases, with 13 bases between. CDR3 loop: CASSLVGTGTQYF. CDR3 DNA sequence: TGTGCCAGCAGCCTTGTAGGGACGGGTACGCAGTATTTT.

The chain couples TRBV23-1 to TRBJ2-7; D is perhaps TRBD2 (5 bases). TRBV23-1 is recorded as an ORF, its role being uncertain. V was pared by 7 bases and J by 1 base, with 17 bases between. CDR3 length: 15 residues. CDR3 region: CASTLIGGCSYEQYF. Written as DNA, the CDR3 is TGCGCCAGCACCCTCATAGGCGGGTGTTCCTACGAGCAGTACTTC.

This chain uses TRBV7-9 with TRBJ1-4, with no clear D. The CDR3 covers 14 residues. Germline V gives CDR1 SEHNR, CDR2 FQNEAQ (reference sequence). V was trimmed by 5 bases and J by 3 bases, leaving 10 bases between them. The CDR3, as DNA: TGTGCCAGCAGCCCGGACGGGCCTAATGAAAAACTGTTTTTT. This encodes CASSPDGPNEKLFF.

As to this clonotype: This may come from a read error, since a much larger clone is one base off. Because it lacks the conserved phenylalanine or tryptophan at the end, this CDR3 is likely a read error. This chain links TRBV10-3 with TRBJ2-1, with D perhaps TRBD2 (6 bases). Trimming took off 1 base at V and 7 bases at J, with 8 bases between the two ends. The CDR3 totals 13 residues. Looked up from germline, CDR1 is ENHRY and CDR2 is SYGVKD. CDR3 protein: CAISEFRGNEQFL. CDR3 coding DNA: TGTGCCATCAGTGAGTTCCGGGGGAATGAGCAGTTCTTA.

This clonotype appeared many times. The chain couples TRBV2 to TRBJ2-3; TRBD2 might be the D (5 bases). Trimming cost V 6 bases and J 10 bases, with 17 bases left between them. Looked up from germline, CDR1 is SNHLY and CDR2 is FYNNEI. The CDR3 has 13 residues. CDR3 DNA: TGTGCCAGCAGCGCCTCTAAGAGGGCGGCGCAGTATTTT. Translated: CASSASKRAAQYF.

The gene calls are TRBV5-1 and TRBJ1-1; D ambiguous. There are 17 residues in the CDR3. Trimming left V 2 bases short and J 5 bases short, with 22 bases between. Germline V CDR1 and CDR2: SGHRS, YFSETQ. This CDR3 reads CASSFFMLRGCGTEAFF. CDR3 DNA sequence: TGCGCCAGCAGCTTTTTTATGCTCCGAGGGTGCGGAACTGAAGCTTTCTTT.

This chain connects TRBV28 to TRBJ2-7; 9 bases line up with TRBD2. This CDR3 comprises 16 residues. Germline V gives CDR1 MDHEN, CDR2 SYDVKM. With V trimmed by 6 bases and J by 4 bases, 13 bases remained unmatched. CDR3 sequence reads: CASRPVGGGAAYEQYF. In DNA, the CDR3 is TGTGCCAGCAGGCCAGTCGGCGGGGGGGCCGCTTACGAGCAGTACTTC.

This clonotype showed up many times. The chain has TRBV5-5 and TRBJ1-6; unclear D gene. Germline CDR1 reads SGHKS; CDR2 reads YYEKEE (reference sequence). With 4 bases removed from V and 14 bases from J, the gap between germline ends came to 13 bases. There are 12 residues in the CDR3. The CDR3 nucleotides are TGTGCCAGCAGCGTGGACGGTCGAACCCTCCACTTT. Its translation: CASSVDGRTLHF. Supplemented by reference TRBV5-5 and TRBJ1-6, the full variable domain reads DAGVTQSPTHLIKTRGQQVTLRCSPISGHKSVSWYQQVLGQGPQFIFQYYEKEERGRGNFPDRFSARQFPNYSSELNVNALLLGDSALYLCASSVDGRTLHFGNGTRLTVT.

Ten or more counts support this clonotype. This chain connects TRBV7-2 to TRBJ2-3; TRBD2 matches 10 bases. The V gene's germline CDR1 is SGHTA and CDR2 FQGNSA. V shed 2 bases, J shed 1 base, and the junction held 3 bases outside the gene matches. The CDR3 sequence is 16 residues long. The CDR3 DNA reads as TGTGCCAGCAGCTTAACTAGCGGGGTGGGCACAGATACGCAGTATTTT. Amino acids: CASSLTSGVGTDTQYF.

In its sample, this clonotype was seen many times. J is TRBJ2-1 and V is TRBV5-1; D is possibly TRBD1 or TRBD2 (5 bases each). Trimming removed 0 bases at V and 5 bases at J, with 12 bases between. Germline CDR1 and CDR2: SGHRS and YFSETQ. The CDR3 extends over 15 amino acids. The CDR3 region is CASSLVFGTDNEQFF. In DNA form, the CDR3 reads TGCGCCAGCAGCTTGGTCTTTGGGACGGACAATGAGCAGTTCTTC.

In this sample, this clonotype turned up many times. The chain employs TRBV29-1 and TRBJ1-5; D might be TRBD1 (5 bases). The germline V gene has CDR1 SQVTM and CDR2 ANQGSEA. V gave up 7 bases and J gave up 0 bases, with 7 bases separating them. The CDR3 length is 12 residues. CDR3 nucleotide sequence: TGCAGCGGAGGGGATAGCAATCAGCCCCAGCATTTT. This gives the protein CSGGDSNQPQHF.

This clonotype has at least ten counts. The V gene is TRBV10-3, the J gene TRBJ2-1; TRBD2 might be the D (7 bases). CDR3 length: 17 amino acids. V lost 7 bases and J lost 7, with 26 bases in between. CDR1 is ENHRY and CDR2 is SYGVKD in the germline V gene. This CDR3 is CAIKMDAGASFGNEQFF. CDR3 bases: TGTGCCATCAAGATGGACGCGGGGGCCTCCTTCGGAAATGAGCAGTTCTTC.

This clonotype was counted many times. J is TRBJ2-3 and V is TRBV11-2; weak D call: TRBD1 (6 bases). V shed 5 bases and J shed 5 bases, with 20 bases lying between them. From germline, CDR1 is SGHAT and CDR2 FQNNGV. CDR3 size: 16 residues. The CDR3 nucleotides read TGTGCCAGCAGCGTCGGGACACTCCGACGCGAAGATACGCAGTATTTT. Encoded protein: CASSVGTLRREDTQYF.

This clonotype was detected many times. The chain recombines TRBV5-5 with TRBJ1-1, with D hard to call. The CDR3 consists of 15 residues. V was shortened by 4 bases and J by 8 bases, with 21 bases between the two germline ends. Germline lookup yields CDR1 SGHKS and CDR2 YYEKEE (reference sequence). CDR3 in amino acids: CASSPGRVDGVEAFF. The CDR3 bases are TGTGCCAGCAGCCCCGGACGCGTAGACGGTGTGGAAGCTTTCTTT.

This clonotype has just a few counts. The chain carries TRBV5-1 and TRBJ2-3; 15 bases line up with TRBD2. Per the germline V gene, CDR1 is SGHRS and CDR2 is YFSETQ. Losses at the gene ends were 4 bases for V and 5 bases for J; bases not matched to a gene: 8. CDR3 length equals 17 residues. The CDR3 nucleotides are TGCGCCAGCAGCCCAAGGACTAGCGGGGGGGGAAGAGATACGCAGTATTTT. It yields the protein CASSPRTSGGGRDTQYF.

This clonotype was seen repeatedly, ten times or more. The chain uses TRBV20-1 and TRBJ1-5, with a possible D match to TRBD1 (5 bases). This CDR3 contains 14 residues. V lost 0 bases, J lost 7 bases, and 13 bases lay in between. From germline, CDR1 is DFQATT and CDR2 SNEGSKA (reference sequence). The CDR3 protein is CSAREGTMEQPQHF. CDR3 bases: TGCAGTGCTAGAGAAGGGACTATGGAACAGCCCCAGCATTTT.

This clonotype was detected many times. J is TRBJ2-1 and V is TRBV6-2 or TRBV6-3, with a tentative D call TRBD1 (6 bases). This CDR3 contains 17 residues. The V and J ends lost 2 bases and 0 bases respectively, with 14 bases between them. The germline gives CDR1 MNHEY, CDR2 SVGEGT. The CDR3 DNA reads TGTGCCAGCAGTTACGACAGGACCATGAGCTCCTACAATGAGCAGTTCTTC. This sequence encodes CASSYDRTMSSYNEQFF.

This clonotype was counted ten times or more. CDR3 loop: CASSLTGAPQPQHF. The CDR3 DNA sequence: TGTGCCAGCAGCTTGACTGGGGCCCCTCAGCCCCAGCATTTT. This chain connects TRBV5-6 to TRBJ1-5; a weak D match, TRBD1 (5 bases). CDR1 and CDR2 (germline): SGHDT, YYEEEE. V was trimmed by 1 base and J by 6 bases, leaving 11 bases between them. The CDR3 extends over 14 amino acids.

This clonotype was counted many times. The rearrangement uses TRBV25-1 and TRBJ1-1, with 11 bases aligning to TRBD1. The length of the CDR3 is 14 residues. Per the germline V gene, CDR1 is MGHDK and CDR2 is SYGVNS. V was clipped by 3 bases and J by 4 bases; unmatched bases: 1. CDR3 sequence reads: CASSDGQGATEAFF. The DNA of the CDR3 is TGTGCCAGCAGTGATGGACAGGGGGCCACTGAAGCTTTCTTT. The complete variable domain, with remaining parts taken from reference TRBV25-1 and TRBJ1-1, reads EADIYQTPRYLVIGTGKKITLECSQTMGHDKMYWYQQDPGMELHLIHYSYGVNSTEKGDLSSESTVSRIRTEHFPLTLESARPSHTSQYLCASSDGQGATEAFFGQGTRLTVV.

This clonotype was found many times. The chain joins TRBV3-1 to TRBJ2-1, with D unclear. Trimming removed 7 bases from V and 10 bases from J, with 14 bases in between. Germline CDR1 LGHDT, CDR2 YNNKEL (reference sequence). CDR3 length equals 12 residues. DNA of the CDR3: TGTGCCAGCACCTCCCCTGGTGGGGAGCAGTTCTTC. This sequence encodes CASTSPGGEQFF.

In its sample, this clonotype was seen many times. The gene calls are TRBV5-1 and TRBJ1-1; no clear D. CDR1 SGHRS and CDR2 YFSETQ come from the germline V gene. The CDR3 runs to 17 residues. Between the trimmed V and J ends, which lost 0 bases and 4 bases, there was a span of 19 bases. The DNA for the CDR3 is TGCGCCAGCAGCTTGGACGGCAGAGCCTCCCCGGGCACTGAAGCTTTCTTT. Translating gives CASSLDGRASPGTEAFF.